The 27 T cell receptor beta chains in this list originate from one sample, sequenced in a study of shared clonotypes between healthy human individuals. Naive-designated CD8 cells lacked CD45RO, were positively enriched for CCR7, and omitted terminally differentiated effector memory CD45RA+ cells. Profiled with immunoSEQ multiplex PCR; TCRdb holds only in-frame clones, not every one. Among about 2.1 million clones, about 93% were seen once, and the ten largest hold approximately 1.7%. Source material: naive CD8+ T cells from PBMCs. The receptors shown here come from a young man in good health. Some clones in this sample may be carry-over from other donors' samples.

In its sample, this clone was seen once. CDR3 nucleotide sequence: TGCGCCAGCAGCTTGGAGGGACTAGCGGGAGCGGGTGAGCAGTTCTTC. Its translation: CASSLEGLAGAGEQFF. V is TRBV5-1 and J is TRBJ2-1, with 14 bases lining up with TRBD2. Germline CDR1 and CDR2: SGHRS and YFSETQ. There are 16 residues in the CDR3. J was trimmed by 9 bases and V by 0 bases; bases with no gene match: 5.

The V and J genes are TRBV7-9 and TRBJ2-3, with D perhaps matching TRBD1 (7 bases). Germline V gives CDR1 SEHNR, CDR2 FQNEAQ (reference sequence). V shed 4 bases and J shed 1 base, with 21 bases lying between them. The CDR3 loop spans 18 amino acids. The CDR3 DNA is TGTGCCAGCAGCTCACCCGGTCAGGGGGGACAACGCACAGATACGCAGTATTTT. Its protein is CASSSPGQGGQRTDTQYF.

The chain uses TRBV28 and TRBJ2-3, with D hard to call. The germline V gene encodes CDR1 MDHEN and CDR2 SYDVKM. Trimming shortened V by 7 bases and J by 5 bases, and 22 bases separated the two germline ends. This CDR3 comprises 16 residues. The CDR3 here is CASKLGSVYPGDTQYF. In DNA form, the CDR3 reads TGTGCCAGCAAATTGGGAAGCGTATACCCGGGAGATACGCAGTATTTT.

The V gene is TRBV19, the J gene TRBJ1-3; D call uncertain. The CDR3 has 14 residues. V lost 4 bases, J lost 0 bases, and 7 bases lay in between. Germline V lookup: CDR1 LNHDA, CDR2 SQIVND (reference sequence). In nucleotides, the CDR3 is TGTGCCAGTAGTAGTCCGGACTCTGGAAACACCATATATTTT. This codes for CASSSPDSGNTIYF.

This chain's CDR3 is CASSLAEAVEKLFF. For the CDR3, the DNA is TGTGCCAGCAGCTTGGCCGAAGCCGTTGAAAAACTGTTTTTT. The chain uses TRBV5-6 and TRBJ1-4; D gene unclear. The germline gives CDR1 SGHDT, CDR2 YYEEEE. The CDR3 length is 14 residues. The germline V and J ends were trimmed by 0 bases and 7 bases, with 10 bases remaining between them.

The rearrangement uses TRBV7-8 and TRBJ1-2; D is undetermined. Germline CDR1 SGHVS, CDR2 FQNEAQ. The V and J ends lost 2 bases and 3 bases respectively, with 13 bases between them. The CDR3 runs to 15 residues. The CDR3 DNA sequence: TGTGCCAGCAGCTTAATGAGCGTGACGGACTATGGCTACACCTTC. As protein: CASSLMSVTDYGYTF. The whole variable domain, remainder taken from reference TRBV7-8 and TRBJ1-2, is GAGVSQSPRYKVAKRGQDVALRCDPISGHVSLFWYQQALGQGPEFLTYFQNEAQLDKSGLPSDRFFAERPEGSVSTLKIQRTQQEDSAVYLCASSLMSVTDYGYTFGSGTRLTVV.

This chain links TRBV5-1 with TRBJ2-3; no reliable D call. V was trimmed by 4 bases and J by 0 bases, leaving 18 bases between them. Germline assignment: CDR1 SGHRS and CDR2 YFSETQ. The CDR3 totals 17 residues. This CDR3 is CASSPGLGDLSTDTQYF. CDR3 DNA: TGCGCCAGCAGCCCGGGTCTGGGCGACTTGAGCACAGATACGCAGTATTTT.

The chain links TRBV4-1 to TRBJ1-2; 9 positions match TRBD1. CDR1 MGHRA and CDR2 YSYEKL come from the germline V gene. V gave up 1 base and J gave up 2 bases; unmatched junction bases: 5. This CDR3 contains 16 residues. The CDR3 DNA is TGCGCCAGCAGCCAAGTTCCCGGGACAGGGAACTATGGCTACACCTTC. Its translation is CASSQVPGTGNYGYTF.

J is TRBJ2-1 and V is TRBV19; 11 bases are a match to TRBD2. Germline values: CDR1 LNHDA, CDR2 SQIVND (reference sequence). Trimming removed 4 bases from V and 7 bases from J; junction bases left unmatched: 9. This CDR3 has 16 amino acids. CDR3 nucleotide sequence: TGTGCCAGTAGTAATGTAGCGGGAGGGCCAAGGAATGAGCAGTTCTTC. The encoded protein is CASSNVAGGPRNEQFF. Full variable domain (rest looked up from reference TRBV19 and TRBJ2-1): DGGITQSPKYLFRKEGQNVTLSCEQNLNHDAMYWYRQDPGQGLRLIYYSQIVNDFQKGDIAEGYSVSREKKESFPLTVTSAQKNPTAFYLCASSNVAGGPRNEQFFGPGTRLTVL.

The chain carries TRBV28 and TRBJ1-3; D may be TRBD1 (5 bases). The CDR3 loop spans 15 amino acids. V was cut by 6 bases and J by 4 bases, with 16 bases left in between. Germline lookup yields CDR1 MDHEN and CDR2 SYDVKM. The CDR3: CASRSSWGPGNTIYF. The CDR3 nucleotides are TGTGCCAGCAGATCCTCCTGGGGCCCCGGAAACACCATATATTTT.

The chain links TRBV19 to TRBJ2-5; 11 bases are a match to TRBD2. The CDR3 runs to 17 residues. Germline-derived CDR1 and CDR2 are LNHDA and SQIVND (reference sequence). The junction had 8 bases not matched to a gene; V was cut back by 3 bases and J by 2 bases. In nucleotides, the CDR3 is TGTGCCAGTAGTATTGGTTTCAGACTAGCGGGGCAAGAGACCCAGTACTTC. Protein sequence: CASSIGFRLAGQETQYF. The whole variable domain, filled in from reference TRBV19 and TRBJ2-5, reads DGGITQSPKYLFRKEGQNVTLSCEQNLNHDAMYWYRQDPGQGLRLIYYSQIVNDFQKGDIAEGYSVSREKKESFPLTVTSAQKNPTAFYLCASSIGFRLAGQETQYFGPGTRLLVL.

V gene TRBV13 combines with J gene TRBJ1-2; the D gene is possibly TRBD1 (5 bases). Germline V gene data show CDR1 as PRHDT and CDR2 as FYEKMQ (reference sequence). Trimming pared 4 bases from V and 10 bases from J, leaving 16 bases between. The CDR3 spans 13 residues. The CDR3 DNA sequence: TGTGCCAGCAGCTCCGGGACTGGTCGCTCCTACACCTTC. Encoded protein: CASSSGTGRSYTF.

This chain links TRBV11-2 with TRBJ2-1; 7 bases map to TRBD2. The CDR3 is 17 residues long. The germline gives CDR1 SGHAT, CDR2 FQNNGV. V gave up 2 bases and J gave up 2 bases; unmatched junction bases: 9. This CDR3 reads CASSLTLTSPPYNEQFF. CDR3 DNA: TGTGCCAGCAGCTTAACGCTGACTAGCCCCCCCTACAATGAGCAGTTCTTC. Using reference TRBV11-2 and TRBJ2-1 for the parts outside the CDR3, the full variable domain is EAGVAQSPRYKIIEKRQSVAFWCNPISGHATLYWYQQILGQGPKLLIQFQNNGVVDDSQLPKDRFSAERLKGVDSTLKIQPAKLEDSAVYLCASSLTLTSPPYNEQFFGPGTRLTVL.

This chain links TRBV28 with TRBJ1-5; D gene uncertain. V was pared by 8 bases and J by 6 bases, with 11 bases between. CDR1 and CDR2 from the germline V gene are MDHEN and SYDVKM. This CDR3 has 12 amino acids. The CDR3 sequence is CASVREAQPQHF. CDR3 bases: TGTGCCAGCGTGAGGGAAGCTCAGCCCCAGCATTTT.

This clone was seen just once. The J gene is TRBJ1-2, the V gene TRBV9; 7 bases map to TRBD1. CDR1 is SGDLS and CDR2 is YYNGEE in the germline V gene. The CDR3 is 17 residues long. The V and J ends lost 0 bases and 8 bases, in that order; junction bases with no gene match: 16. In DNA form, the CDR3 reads TGTGCCAGCAGCGTAGACGGGGGGAGACAGGGTGTTTTCGGCTACACCTTC. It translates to CASSVDGGRQGVFGYTF. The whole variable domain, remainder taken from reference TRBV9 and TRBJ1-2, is DSGVTQTPKHLITATGQRVTLRCSPRSGDLSVYWYQQSLDQGLQFLIQYYNGEERAKGNILERFSAQQFPDLHSELNLSSLELGDSALYFCASSVDGGRQGVFGYTFGSGTRLTVV.

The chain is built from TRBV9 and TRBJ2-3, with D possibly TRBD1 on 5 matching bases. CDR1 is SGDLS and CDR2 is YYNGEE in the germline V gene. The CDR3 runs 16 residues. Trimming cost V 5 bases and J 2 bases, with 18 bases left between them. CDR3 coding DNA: TGTGCCAGCAGTGACGGACACGAGACAATCACAGATACGCAGTATTTT. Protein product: CASSDGHETITDTQYF. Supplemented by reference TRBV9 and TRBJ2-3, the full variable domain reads DSGVTQTPKHLITATGQRVTLRCSPRSGDLSVYWYQQSLDQGLQFLIQYYNGEERAKGNILERFSAQQFPDLHSELNLSSLELGDSALYFCASSDGHETITDTQYFGPGTRLTVL.

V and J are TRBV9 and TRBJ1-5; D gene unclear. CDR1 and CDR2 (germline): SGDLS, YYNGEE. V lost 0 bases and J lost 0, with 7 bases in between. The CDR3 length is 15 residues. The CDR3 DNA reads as TGTGCCAGCAGCGTAGGACCGCTTAGCAATCAGCCCCAGCATTTT. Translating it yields CASSVGPLSNQPQHF.

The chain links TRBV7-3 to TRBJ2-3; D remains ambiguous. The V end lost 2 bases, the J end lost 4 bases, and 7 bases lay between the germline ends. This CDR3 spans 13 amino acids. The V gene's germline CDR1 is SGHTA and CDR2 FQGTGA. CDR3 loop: CASSLGLSDTQYF. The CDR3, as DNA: TGTGCCAGCAGCTTAGGGTTGTCAGATACGCAGTATTTT.

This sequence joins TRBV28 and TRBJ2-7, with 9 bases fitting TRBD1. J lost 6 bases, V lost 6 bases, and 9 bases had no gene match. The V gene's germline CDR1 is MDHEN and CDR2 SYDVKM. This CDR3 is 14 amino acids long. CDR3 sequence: CASRRTGDPIEQYF. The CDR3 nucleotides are TGTGCCAGCAGACGGACAGGGGATCCCATCGAGCAGTACTTC.

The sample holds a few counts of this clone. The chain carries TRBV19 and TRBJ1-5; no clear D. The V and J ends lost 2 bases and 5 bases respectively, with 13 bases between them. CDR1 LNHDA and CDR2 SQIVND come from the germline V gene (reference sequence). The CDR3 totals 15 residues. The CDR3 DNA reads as TGTGCCAGTAGTATATGGGGAATGAGCGATCAGCCCCAGCATTTT. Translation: CASSIWGMSDQPQHF.

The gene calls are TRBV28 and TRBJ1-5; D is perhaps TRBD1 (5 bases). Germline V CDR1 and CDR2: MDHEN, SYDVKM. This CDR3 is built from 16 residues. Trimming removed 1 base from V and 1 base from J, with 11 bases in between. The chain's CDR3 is CASSLSGQGSNQPQHF. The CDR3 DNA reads TGTGCCAGCAGTTTATCCGGGCAGGGAAGCAATCAGCCCCAGCATTTT.

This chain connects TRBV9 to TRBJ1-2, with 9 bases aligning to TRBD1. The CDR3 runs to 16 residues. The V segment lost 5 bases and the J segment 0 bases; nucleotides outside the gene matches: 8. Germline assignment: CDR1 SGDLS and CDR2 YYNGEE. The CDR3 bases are TGTGCCAGCAGTCCGGGGACAGGGACTCCTAACTATGGCTACACCTTC. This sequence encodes CASSPGTGTPNYGYTF.

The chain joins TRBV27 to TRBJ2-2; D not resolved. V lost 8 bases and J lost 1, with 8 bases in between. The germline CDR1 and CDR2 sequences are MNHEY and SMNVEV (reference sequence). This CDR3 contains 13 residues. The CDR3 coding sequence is TGTGCCAGCGTTCAGAGGAACACCGGGGAGCTGTTTTTT. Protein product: CASVQRNTGELFF.

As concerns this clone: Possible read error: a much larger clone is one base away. The DNA of the CDR3 is TGTGCCAGCAGTTACTCGAGCTCCTACGAGCAGTACTTC. It translates to CASSYSSSYEQYF. The gene calls are TRBV28 and TRBJ2-7; D unresolved. Germline loops: CDR1 MDHEN, CDR2 SYDVKM. Trimming took 4 bases from V and 0 from J, leaving 7 bases between them. This CDR3 has 13 amino acids.

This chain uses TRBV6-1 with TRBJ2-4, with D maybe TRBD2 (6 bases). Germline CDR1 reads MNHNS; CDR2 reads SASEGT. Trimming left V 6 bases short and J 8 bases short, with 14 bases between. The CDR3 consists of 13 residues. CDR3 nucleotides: TGTGCCAGCAGGGGGGGACGCGGGGACATTCAGTACTTC. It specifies CASRGGRGDIQYF.

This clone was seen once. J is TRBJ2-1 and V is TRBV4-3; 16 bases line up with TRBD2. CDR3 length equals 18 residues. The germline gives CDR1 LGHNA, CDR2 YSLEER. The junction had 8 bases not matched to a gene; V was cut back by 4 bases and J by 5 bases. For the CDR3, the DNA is TGCGCCAGCAGCCGCCTCGCGGGACTAGCGGGAGGGGACAATGAGCAGTTCTTC. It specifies CASSRLAGLAGGDNEQFF.

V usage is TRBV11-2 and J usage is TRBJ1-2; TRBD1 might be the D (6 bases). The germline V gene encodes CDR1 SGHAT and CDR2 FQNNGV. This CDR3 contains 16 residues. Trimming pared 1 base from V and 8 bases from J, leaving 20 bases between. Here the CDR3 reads CASSLGGFRGGRGYTF. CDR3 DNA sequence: TGTGCCAGCAGCTTAGGGGGATTCAGGGGTGGACGAGGCTACACCTTC.